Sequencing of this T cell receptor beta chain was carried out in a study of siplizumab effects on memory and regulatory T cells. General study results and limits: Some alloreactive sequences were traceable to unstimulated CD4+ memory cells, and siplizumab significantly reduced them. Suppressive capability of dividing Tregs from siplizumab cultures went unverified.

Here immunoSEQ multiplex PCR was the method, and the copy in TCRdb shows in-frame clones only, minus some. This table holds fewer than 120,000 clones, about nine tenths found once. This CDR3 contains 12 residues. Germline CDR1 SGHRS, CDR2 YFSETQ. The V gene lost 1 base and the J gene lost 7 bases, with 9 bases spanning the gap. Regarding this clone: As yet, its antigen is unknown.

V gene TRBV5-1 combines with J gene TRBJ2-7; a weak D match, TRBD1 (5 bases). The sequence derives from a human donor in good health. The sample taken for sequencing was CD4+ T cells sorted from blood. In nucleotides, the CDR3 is TGCGCCAGCAGCTTGAGTCAGGGTGAGCAGTACTTC. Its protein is CASSLSQGEQYF. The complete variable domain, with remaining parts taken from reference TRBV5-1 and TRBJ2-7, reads KAGVTQTPRYLIKTRGQQVTLSCSPISGHRSVSWYQQTPGQGLQFLFEYFSETQRNKGNFPGRFSGRQFSNSRSEMNVSTLELGDSALYLCASSLSQGEQYFGPGTRLTVT.